These T cell receptor beta chains were read from a single sample in a study of STAT5B mutations in CD4+ large granular lymphocyte leukemia. Produced via immunoSEQ multiplex PCR; TCRdb's table is partial and in-frame only. The sample has more than 45,000 clones, roughly three quarters seen once; the top ten hold 1.5%. Material: CD4+ T cells from blood buffy coats. These receptors all come from a human donor in good health. Both conserved end residues are part of each CDR3. The D gene is left open where the match is weak. Clone size, where shown, is once, few, many, or a class for clones that have expanded.

J,size,length,V,D,CDR3,DNA
TRBJ2-5,.,12,TRBV29-1,.,CSVEPGGETQYF,TGCAGCGTTGAACCCGGTGGTGAGACCCAGTACTTC
TRBJ1-5,few,13,TRBV30,.,CAWNRDSNQPQHF,TGTGCCTGGAACAGGGATAGCAATCAGCCCCAGCATTTT
TRBJ2-2,.,14,TRBV5-6,.,CASSLDGPTGELFF,TGTGCCAGCAGCTTGGACGGACCAACCGGGGAGCTGTTTTTT
TRBJ1-1,few,16,TRBV18,.,CASSPPVARLNTEAFF,TGTGCCAGCTCACCACCGGTGGCCAGATTAAACACTGAAGCTTTCTTT
TRBJ1-6,.,15,TRBV11-2,.,CASSLAGPPSSPLHF,TGTGCCAGCAGCTTAGCGGGTCCGCCGAGTTCACCCCTCCACTTT
TRBJ1-4,.,13,TRBV19,.,CASSRGYNEKLFF,TGTGCCAGTTCGAGGGGGTATAATGAAAAACTGTTTTTT
TRBJ1-1,.,14,TRBV5-1,TRBD1,CASSPGDRDTEAFF,TGCGCCAGCAGCCCCGGAGACAGGGACACTGAAGCTTTCTTT
TRBJ1-5,few,13,TRBV30,.,CAWSNRENQPQHF,TGTGCCTGGAGTAACAGGGAAAATCAGCCCCAGCATTTT
TRBJ1-3,.,14,TRBV2,.,CASSDSGVGNTIYF,TGTGCCAGCAGTGATTCGGGGGTCGGAAACACCATATATTTT
TRBJ1-2,few,14,TRBV10-3,.,CAISESQGIDGYTF,TGTGCCATCAGTGAGTCACAGGGAATCGATGGCTACACCTTC
TRBJ1-6,.,13,TRBV7-8,.,CASSLARNSPLHF,TGTGCCAGCAGCTTAGCCAGGAATTCACCCCTCCACTTT
TRBJ2-7,.,15,TRBV6-5,TRBD1,CASSTEGTGRNEQYF,TGTGCCAGCAGCACCGAGGGGACAGGGAGGAACGAGCAGTACTTC
TRBJ1-6,.,15,TRBV7-9,TRBD1,CAITGGPLYNSPLHF,TGTGCCATCACAGGGGGTCCTTTGTATAATTCACCCCTCCACTTT
TRBJ2-5,.,14,TRBV5-1,.,CASSLGTALETQYF,TGCGCCAGCAGCTTGGGAACAGCGCTAGAGACCCAGTACTTC
TRBJ1-1,.,14,TRBV30,TRBD1,CAWSPTGVDTEAFF,TGTGCCTGGAGTCCAACAGGGGTAGACACTGAAGCTTTCTTT
TRBJ2-1,few,15,TRBV7-9,.,CASSLGGPSYNEQFF,TGTGCCAGCAGCTTAGGCGGACCTTCCTACAATGAGCAGTTCTTC
TRBJ2-2,.,16,TRBV6-5,TRBD1,CASSFGTGMNTGELFF,TGTGCCAGCAGTTTCGGGACAGGGATGAACACCGGGGAGCTGTTTTTT
TRBJ2-7,once,15,TRBV10-1,.,CASSEGQTSSYEQYF,TGCGCCAGCAGTGAGGGACAGACGAGCTCCTACGAGCAGTACTTC
TRBJ1-3,.,12,TRBV9,.,CASSGAGNTIYF,TGTGCCAGCAGCGGGGCGGGAAACACCATATATTTT
TRBJ2-7,.,14,TRBV5-1,.,CASSLEVPGYEQYF,TGCGCCAGCAGCTTGGAGGTCCCAGGTTACGAGCAGTACTTC
TRBJ2-3,.,14,TRBV6-1,TRBD2,CASSVGGNTDTQYF,TGTGCCAGCAGTGTGGGGGGGAACACAGATACGCAGTATTTT
TRBJ2-1,once,15,TRBV7-3,TRBD2,CASSLMAGGPNEQFF,TGTGCCAGCAGCTTAATGGCGGGGGGGCCCAATGAGCAGTTCTTC
TRBJ2-6,.,16,TRBV5-4,.,CASSLGGVSGANVLTF,TGTGCCAGCAGCTTGGGCGGAGTCTCTGGGGCCAACGTCCTGACTTTC
TRBJ2-5,few,12,TRBV27,.,CASFMTQETQYF,TGTGCCAGCTTCATGACCCAAGAGACCCAGTACTTC
TRBJ1-2,.,13,TRBV19,.,CASTEYTGYGYTF,TGTGCCAGTACCGAATACACCGGCTATGGCTACACCTTC
TRBJ2-1,.,14,TRBV30,TRBD2,CAWSPSRLAGIQFF,TGTGCCTGGAGTCCCTCCAGACTAGCGGGGATTCAGTTCTTC
TRBJ2-2,.,14,TRBV29-1,TRBD2,CSVRGGTGTGELFF,TGCAGCGTGCGCGGGGGGACCGGCACCGGGGAGCTGTTTTTT
TRBJ1-4,.,15,TRBV6-5,.,CASRKFSALREKLFF,TGTGCCAGCAGGAAATTTTCGGCCCTTAGGGAAAAACTGTTTTTT
TRBJ1-2,.,11,TRBV20-1,TRBD1,CSAKQGAGYTF,TGCAGTGCGAAACAGGGGGCTGGCTACACCTTC
TRBJ1-2,.,16,TRBV28,TRBD1,CASSRYTGTDLGGYTF,TGTGCCAGCAGCCGATACACCGGGACAGACCTCGGTGGCTACACCTTC
TRBJ2-7,.,14,TRBV28,TRBD2,CASRASGGVYEQYF,TGTGCCAGCAGGGCTAGCGGGGGGGTCTACGAGCAGTACTTC
TRBJ2-3,.,15,TRBV5-1,.,CASSLEARKTDTQYF,TGCGCCAGCAGCTTGGAGGCCAGGAAAACAGATACGCAGTATTTT
TRBJ2-5,.,14,TRBV11-2,TRBD1,CASSLTTGEETQYF,TGTGCCAGCAGCTTAACGACAGGGGAAGAGACCCAGTACTTC
TRBJ2-2,few,13,TRBV7-9,TRBD1,CASSEQGTGELFF,TGTGCCAGCAGCGAACAGGGGACCGGGGAGCTGTTTTTT
TRBJ1-1,.,16,TRBV5-1,TRBD1,CASSLGRQGRGSEAFF,TGCGCCAGCAGCTTGGGAAGACAGGGGAGGGGCTCTGAAGCTTTCTTT
TRBJ2-3,.,14,TRBV7-6,.,CASSSFAGTDTQYF,TGTGCCAGCAGCTCGTTTGCCGGCACAGATACGCAGTATTTT
TRBJ1-5,.,12,TRBV29-1,.,CSVGEVDQPQHF,TGCAGCGTTGGTGAGGTAGATCAGCCCCAGCATTTT
TRBJ2-3,once,12,TRBV6-6,.,CASSPTTDTQYF,TGTGCCAGCAGCCCTACAACAGATACGCAGTATTTT
TRBJ2-7,.,13,TRBV7-2,.,CASSLGFSYEQYF,TGTGCCAGCAGCTTAGGGTTCTCCTACGAGCAGTACTTC
TRBJ1-1,.,11,TRBV6-6,.,CASSYFREAFF,TGTGCCAGCAGTTACTTCCGTGAAGCTTTCTTT
TRBJ2-7,.,12,TRBV14,TRBD1,CASSQVPGQGHF,TGTGCCAGCAGCCAAGTACCGGGACAGGGGCACTTC
TRBJ2-5,few,16,TRBV4-1,TRBD2,CASSQGLATQRETQYF,TGCGCCAGCAGCCAAGGACTAGCGACGCAAAGAGAGACCCAGTACTTC
TRBJ2-3,.,17,TRBV9,TRBD2,CASSVASLAGPWDTQYF,TGTGCCAGCAGCGTAGCTTCGCTAGCGGGTCCGTGGGATACGCAGTATTTT
TRBJ1-2,.,15,TRBV5-1,TRBD1,CASSADPGQGYGYTF,TGCGCCAGCAGCGCCGACCCCGGACAGGGGTATGGCTACACCTTC
TRBJ2-2,.,14,TRBV19,TRBD1,CASGTGGSTGELFF,TGTGCCAGTGGGACAGGGGGTAGTACCGGGGAGCTGTTTTTT
TRBJ1-1,.,12,TRBV28,.,CASISGSTEAFF,TGTGCCAGCATCAGTGGGTCAACTGAAGCTTTCTTT
TRBJ1-6,.,12,TRBV30,TRBD1,CAWRDSNSPLHF,TGTGCCTGGCGGGACAGTAATTCACCCCTCCACTTT
TRBJ1-4,once,14,TRBV6-5,.,CASSWTETNEKLFF,TGTGCCAGCAGTTGGACAGAAACTAATGAAAAACTGTTTTTT